This T cell receptor (beta chain) was captured in a study of molecular identifiers for immune sequencing clone quantification. Study details: Sequencing covered four of five parts into which replicate RNA from about 20,000 or 100,000 naive CD8 cells was split.

V lost 1 base and J lost 5, with 6 bases in between. In germline, CDR1 is SEHNR, CDR2 FQNEAQ (reference sequence). The CDR3 totals 13 residues. To note about this clonotype: Its antigen is unknown. A much larger clonotype is one base distant, so this may be a read error.

Study-wide results and limits: Highly expanded clone sizes could be underestimated through barcode sharing by identical TCR molecules.

TCRdb re-analysed the PCR reads in MiXCR, keeping a single row per CDR3 protein. The table includes approximately 500,000 distinct CDR3 sequences, about 25% detected once. Researchers sorted naive CD8 T cells as cells that were CD8+CD4-CCR7+CD45RA+. Material: naive CD8+ T cells from blood, with Jurkat cell RNA spiked in. Subset given: FACS-sorted CD8+CD4-CCR7+CD45RA+ naive T cells. This chain connects TRBV7-9 to TRBJ2-4, with D possibly TRBD2 on 5 matching bases. This TCR came from a human donor in good health. Some libraries in this study had Jurkat cell RNA spiked in. As DNA, the CDR3 is TGTGCCAGCAGCTTAGAGGAGGAAAACATTCAGTACTTC. It encodes CASSLEEENIQYF.